This is a list of T cell receptor beta chains from one sample in a study of T cell responses to AZD1222 COVID-19 vaccine. Method: immunoSEQ multiplex PCR; TCRdb's copy keeps in-frame clones and lacks some. The repertoire holds about 90,000 clones, 91% seen once, with around 5% in the top ten. This sample comprised peripheral blood, obtained on day 0 of MenACWY control vaccination. These receptors were obtained from an adult in good health. Both conserved end residues are part of each CDR3. D genes are given only for firm matches.

D	V	J	CDR3	DNA
.	TRBV9	TRBJ1-1	CASSGLVNTEAFF	TGTGCCAGCAGCGGATTGGTGAACACTGAAGCTTTCTTT
TRBD1	TRBV12-3/TRBV12-4	TRBJ1-1	CASGQGAGTEAFF	TGTGCCAGCGGCCAGGGGGCCGGCACTGAAGCTTTCTTT
.	TRBV7-9	TRBJ2-2	CASSLANSRTGELFF	TGTGCCAGCAGCTTAGCCAATTCACGAACCGGGGAGCTGTTTTTT
.	TRBV5-1	TRBJ1-4	CASSERGNGNEKLFF	TGCGCCAGCAGCGAAAGGGGGAATGGTAATGAAAAACTGTTTTTT
.	TRBV12-3/TRBV12-4	TRBJ1-3	CASNTGNTIYF	TGTGCCAGCAATACTGGAAACACCATATATTTT
.	TRBV5-1	TRBJ2-7	CASSLGQANYEQYF	TGCGCCAGCAGCTTGGGACAGGCGAACTACGAGCAGTACTTC
.	TRBV5-1	TRBJ2-3	CASSLGSTSTDTQYF	TGCGCCAGCAGCTTGGGAAGTACTAGCACAGATACGCAGTATTTT
.	TRBV9	TRBJ1-1	CASSEVDTEAFF	TGTGCCAGCAGCGAAGTGGACACTGAAGCTTTCTTT
TRBD1	TRBV3-1/TRBV3-2	TRBJ1-4	CASSQDQTGVREKLFF	TGTGCCAGCAGCCAAGACCAGACAGGGGTGCGGGAAAAACTGTTTTTT
.	TRBV5-4	TRBJ2-3	CASSLETATDTQYF	TGTGCCAGCAGCTTGGAGACCGCGACAGATACGCAGTATTTT